The sequence of this TCR beta chain was determined in a study of OX40 agonist ivuxolimab in advanced cancers. Study-level background: Patients treated during dose escalation were battling hepatocellular carcinoma, melanoma, renal cell or head and neck cancer. Overall study results and limits: The mean number of expanded clones was higher in CD8+ T cells than in CD4+. By week 6 at 0.1 to 3.0 mg/kg, blood CD4+ and CD8+ T cells had expanded clonally. The expanded peripheral T cells' antigen specificity was not determined.

The V end was cut by 0 bases, the J end by 2 bases, with 10 bases between. This CDR3 region has 15 residues. Looked up from germline, CDR1 is MNHEY and CDR2 is SMNVEV (reference sequence). Assay used: immunoSEQ multiplex PCR; TCRdb lists only in-frame clones, some missing. The sample lists about 31,000 clones; roughly 86% were seen once. This clone was counted once. Antigen unknown. The TCR comes from an adult with an advanced solid tumor such as melanoma, head and neck, liver or kidney cancer. The sample was CD4+ or CD8+ T cells sorted from blood, taken in a trial of the OX40 agonist ivuxolimab. The V call is TRBV27, the J call TRBJ1-2, with D unresolved. For the CDR3, the DNA is TGTGCCAGCAGTTTATCGAGAGGGTCGAACTATGGCTACACCTTC. This codes for CASSLSRGSNYGYTF.